This TCR beta chain was identified during a study of Ad26.COV2.S vaccination and SARS-CoV-2 variants. Study-level information: Within the COV1001 Ad26.COV2.S trial arm, the donor was enrolled. Study outcomes and limitations: Estimates derived from TCR breadth and depth analyses may have underestimated total T cell responses.

Treatment defined: roughly 18 received Ad26.COV2.S at low or high dose, single or two shots; several received placebo; per-sample allocation not given. Sampling was performed 63 days after the first vaccine or placebo injection. An adult of 18-55 years in Boston served as donor. As for this clone: What it recognizes is unknown.

Germline values: CDR1 LNHDA, CDR2 SQIVND (reference sequence). Trimming stripped 3 bases from V and 2 bases from J, with 12 bases between. The CDR3 has 15 amino acids. Sequencing used immunoSEQ multiplex PCR; TCRdb keeps in-frame clones, though not all of them. The sample lists 400,000 or so clones; 80% to 90% were seen once. The chain joins TRBV19 to TRBJ2-3, with D maybe TRBD2 (6 bases). The specimen was peripheral blood, collected in a trial of Ad26.COV2.S vaccine versus placebo. The TCR comes from a person between 18 and 59 years old who received the Ad26.COV2.S COVID-19 vaccine or a placebo. The CDR3 DNA follows: TGTGCCAGTAGTATTCGGCGGGGACTCACAGATACGCAGTATTTT. Translated: CASSIRRGLTDTQYF.